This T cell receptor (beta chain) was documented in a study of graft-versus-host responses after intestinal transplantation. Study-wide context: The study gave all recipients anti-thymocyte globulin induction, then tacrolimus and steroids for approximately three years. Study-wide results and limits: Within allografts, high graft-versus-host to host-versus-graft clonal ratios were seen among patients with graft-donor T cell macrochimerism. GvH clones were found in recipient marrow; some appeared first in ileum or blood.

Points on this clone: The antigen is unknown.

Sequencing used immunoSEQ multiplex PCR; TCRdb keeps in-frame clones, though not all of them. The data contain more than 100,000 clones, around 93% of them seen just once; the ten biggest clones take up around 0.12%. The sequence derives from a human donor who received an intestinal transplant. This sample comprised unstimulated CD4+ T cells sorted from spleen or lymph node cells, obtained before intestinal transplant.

The CDR3, as DNA: TGTGCCAGCAGCTCCCGGGCCCTCGGTTGGAGGGAGCAGTTCTTC. Translated, it gives CASSSRALGWREQFF. The chain is built from TRBV5-6 and TRBJ2-1, with a tentative D call TRBD2 (5 bases). The CDR3 sequence is 15 residues long. CDR1 is SGHDT, CDR2 YYEEEE, per germline. Trimming took 3 bases from V and 10 from J, leaving 20 bases between them.